This T cell receptor beta chain was profiled in a study of blood T cell repertoires in COVID-19 (dated by TCRdb to 2018 to 2021). For the study in its entirety: Samples from collaborators originated in the United States, Italy and Spain and spanned both the acute and convalescent phases of COVID-19. The repertoires were released in a freely available public database intended as a resource for research on the immune response to SARS-CoV-2. Where available, HLA class I and class II types were obtained from metadata supplied by the sample provider rather than from assay-based typing. Deeply sampled blood TCRbeta repertoires from subjects exposed to, actively infected with, or recovered from COVID-19 were included in the dataset. The material from the prospective study consisted of cDNA or gDNA derived from T cells, B-cell-depleted T cells, or PBMCs. The samples were drawn from the first 160 participants of the ongoing ImmuneRACE study and from some 1,300 subjects provided by 6 global collaborators. Nearly every sample came with metadata listing a de-identified subject ID, COVID-19 status, age in years and sex. The full study reports these points: The amount of clinical and demographic metadata varied by source and participant and was provided uncurated.

Each collaborating institution followed its own protocols to collect whole blood in K2EDTA tubes. Collaborator samples were shipped for TCRbeta analysis as frozen whole blood, isolated PBMCs, or DNA extracted from either sample type. Including the terminal cysteine and phenylalanine, the CDR3 comprises 12 residues. Only the CDR3 region is kept as DNA, spanning 36 bases read in frame from base 1. The germline V gene (reference sequence) supplies CDR1 LNHNV and CDR2 YYDKDF. This clone was observed a handful of times. The antigen this receptor binds is unknown. A read error may account for a junction end that differs from germline. TCRbeta CDR3 regions were amplified from genomic DNA using the immunoSEQ Assay, a bias-controlled multiplex PCR. The study's own analysis went as follows. Nucleated cell counts per sample were estimated from amplification of reference gene primers within the assay. To quantify the absolute abundance of each unique TCRbeta CDR3 rearrangement, sequence reads were collapsed and filtered. Productive Simpson clonality was computed per sample as the square root of Simpson's diversity index over productive rearrangements. TCRdb took over this immuneACCESS table, retaining in-frame rearrangements with V and J assigned. Such tables are incomplete; in checked studies, under half of the missing clones stem from an unresolved V gene, and the remainder is unexplained. That table is the source of V, J and clone size, and D and trimming were worked out from the DNA. This sample is represented by about 48,000 clones; around 80% of them were singletons. Around 50% of the sample goes to the ten largest clones.

The material sequenced was peripheral blood. This TCR derives from a man aged 65 to 85 with acute or convalescent COVID-19. Recombination connected TRBV15 to TRBJ1-5; the D gene is possibly TRBD1, with 5 bases matching. DNA sequence: TGTGCCACCAGCGGAGACTGGGGCGCCCAGCATTTT. Protein translation: CATSGDWGAQHF.